This T cell receptor beta chain was sequenced during a study of control samples from healthy donors and cancer patients (TCRdb year 2020). Points on this clone: It has no known antigen specificity. No base qualities exist here, and no much larger clone lies one base off it.

Libraries came from the immunoSEQ multiplex PCR assay. TCRdb took this table from immuneACCESS and kept in-frame rearrangements with V and J called. Such tables lack part of the clones; where checked against another copy, unresolved V genes explain under half of the gap, and the rest is unexplained. Here the sample has 130,000 to 150,000 clones; 93% occur a single time. Clones ranked in the top ten supply roughly 6.2% of the sample. Trimming removed 2 bases from V and 1 base from J; the gene matches leave 1 base unexplained. The germline V gene (reference sequence) gives CDR1 as MNHEY and CDR2 as SMNVEV. Reading from cysteine to phenylalanine, the CDR3 counts 17 amino acids. This entry keeps only the CDR3 DNA: 51 bases, framed from base 1.

The TCR was taken from a man between 18 and 29 years old in good health. The sequenced sample consisted of blood. The V gene is TRBV27 and the J gene is TRBJ2-1; TRBD2 aligns with 14 central bases. The nucleotides read TGTGCCAGCAGTTTAGGGACTAGCGGGAGTTCCTACAATGAGCAGTTCTTC. This gives the protein CASSLGTSGSSYNEQFF.